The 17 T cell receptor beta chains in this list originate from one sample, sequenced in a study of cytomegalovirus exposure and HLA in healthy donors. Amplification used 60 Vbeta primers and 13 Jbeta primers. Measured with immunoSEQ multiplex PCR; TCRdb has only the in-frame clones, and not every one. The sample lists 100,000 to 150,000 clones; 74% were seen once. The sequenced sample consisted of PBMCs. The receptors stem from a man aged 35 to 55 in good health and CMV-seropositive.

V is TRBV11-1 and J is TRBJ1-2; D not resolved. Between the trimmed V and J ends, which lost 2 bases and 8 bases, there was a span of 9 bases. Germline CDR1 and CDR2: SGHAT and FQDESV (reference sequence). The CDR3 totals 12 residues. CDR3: CASSLRGGGYTF. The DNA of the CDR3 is TGTGCCAGCAGCTTACGGGGAGGCGGCTACACCTTC.

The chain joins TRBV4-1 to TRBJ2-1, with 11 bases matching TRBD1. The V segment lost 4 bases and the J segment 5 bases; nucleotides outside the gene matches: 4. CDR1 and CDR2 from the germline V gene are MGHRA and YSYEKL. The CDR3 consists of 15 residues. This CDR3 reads CASSRGQGADNEQFF. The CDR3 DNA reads TGCGCCAGCAGCCGAGGACAGGGGGCGGACAATGAGCAGTTCTTC.

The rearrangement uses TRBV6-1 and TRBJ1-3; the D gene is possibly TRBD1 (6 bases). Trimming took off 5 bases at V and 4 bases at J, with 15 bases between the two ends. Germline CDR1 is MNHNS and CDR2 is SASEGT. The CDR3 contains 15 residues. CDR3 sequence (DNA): TGTGCCAGCAGTCCCGGTCCCGGGACAGGAAACACCATATATTTT. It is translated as CASSPGPGTGNTIYF.

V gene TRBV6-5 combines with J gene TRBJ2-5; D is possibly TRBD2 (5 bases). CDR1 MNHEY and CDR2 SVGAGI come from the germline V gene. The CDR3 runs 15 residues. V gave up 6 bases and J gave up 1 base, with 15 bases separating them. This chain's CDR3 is CASSPRRPLQETQYF. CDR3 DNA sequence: TGTGCCAGCAGCCCCCGGAGGCCCCTCCAAGAGACCCAGTACTTC.

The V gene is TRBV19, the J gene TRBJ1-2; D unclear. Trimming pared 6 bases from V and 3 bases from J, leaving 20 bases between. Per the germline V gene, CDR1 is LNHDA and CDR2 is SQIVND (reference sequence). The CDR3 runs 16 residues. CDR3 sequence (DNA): TGTGCCAGTAGCATTTCCACGGGATCATCTTACTATGGCTACACCTTC. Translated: CASSISTGSSYYGYTF.

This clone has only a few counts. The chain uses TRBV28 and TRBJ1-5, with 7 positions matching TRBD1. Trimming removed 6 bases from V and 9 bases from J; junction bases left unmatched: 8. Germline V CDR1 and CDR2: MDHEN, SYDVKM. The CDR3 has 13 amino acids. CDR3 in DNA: TGTGCCAGCAGGCAGGGGGGCTCAGGGCCCCAGCATTTT. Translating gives CASRQGGSGPQHF.

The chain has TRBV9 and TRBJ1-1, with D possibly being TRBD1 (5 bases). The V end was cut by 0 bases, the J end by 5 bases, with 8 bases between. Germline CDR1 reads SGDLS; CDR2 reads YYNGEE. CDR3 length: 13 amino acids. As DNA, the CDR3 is TGTGCCAGCAGCGTAGAGGGGAAGACTGAAGCTTTCTTT. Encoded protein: CASSVEGKTEAFF. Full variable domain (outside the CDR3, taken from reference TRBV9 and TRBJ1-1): DSGVTQTPKHLITATGQRVTLRCSPRSGDLSVYWYQQSLDQGLQFLIQYYNGEERAKGNILERFSAQQFPDLHSELNLSSLELGDSALYFCASSVEGKTEAFFGQGTRLTVV.

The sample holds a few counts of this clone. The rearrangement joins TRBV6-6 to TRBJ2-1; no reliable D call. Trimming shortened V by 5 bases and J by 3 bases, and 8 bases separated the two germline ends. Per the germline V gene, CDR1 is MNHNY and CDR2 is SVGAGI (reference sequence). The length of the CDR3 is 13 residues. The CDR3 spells CASSPGLYNEQFF. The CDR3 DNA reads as TGTGCCAGCAGTCCAGGCCTCTACAATGAGCAGTTCTTC.

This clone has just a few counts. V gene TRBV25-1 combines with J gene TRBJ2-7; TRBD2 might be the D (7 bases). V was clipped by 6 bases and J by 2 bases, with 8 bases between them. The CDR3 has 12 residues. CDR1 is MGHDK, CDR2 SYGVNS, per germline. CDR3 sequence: CASRGGAYEQYF. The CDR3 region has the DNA TGTGCCAGCAGAGGGGGGGCCTACGAGCAGTACTTC.

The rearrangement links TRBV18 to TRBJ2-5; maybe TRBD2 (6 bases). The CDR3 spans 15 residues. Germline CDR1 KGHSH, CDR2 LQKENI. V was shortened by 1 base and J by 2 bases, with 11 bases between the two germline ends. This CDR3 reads CASSPRGGSQETQYF. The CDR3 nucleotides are TGTGCCAGCTCACCACGGGGAGGCTCTCAAGAGACCCAGTACTTC.

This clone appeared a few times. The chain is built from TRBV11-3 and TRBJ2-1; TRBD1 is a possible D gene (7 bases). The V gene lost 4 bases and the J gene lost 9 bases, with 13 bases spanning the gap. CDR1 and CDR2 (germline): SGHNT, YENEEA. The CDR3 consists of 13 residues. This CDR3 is CASSSLQGGEQFF. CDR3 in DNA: TGTGCCAGCAGCTCACTGCAGGGGGGTGAGCAGTTCTTC.

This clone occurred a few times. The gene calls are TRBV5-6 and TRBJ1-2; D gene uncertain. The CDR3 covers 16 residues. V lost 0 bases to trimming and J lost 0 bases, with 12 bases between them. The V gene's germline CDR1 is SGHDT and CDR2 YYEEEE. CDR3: CASSLAGGESNYGYTF. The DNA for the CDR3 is TGTGCCAGCAGCTTGGCCGGCGGGGAATCTAACTATGGCTACACCTTC.

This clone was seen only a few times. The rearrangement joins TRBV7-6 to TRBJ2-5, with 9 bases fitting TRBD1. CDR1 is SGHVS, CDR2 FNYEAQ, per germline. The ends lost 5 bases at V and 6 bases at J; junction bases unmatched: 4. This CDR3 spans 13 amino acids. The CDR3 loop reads CASSGTGSQTQYF. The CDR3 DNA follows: TGTGCCAGCAGCGGGACAGGGAGTCAGACCCAGTACTTC.

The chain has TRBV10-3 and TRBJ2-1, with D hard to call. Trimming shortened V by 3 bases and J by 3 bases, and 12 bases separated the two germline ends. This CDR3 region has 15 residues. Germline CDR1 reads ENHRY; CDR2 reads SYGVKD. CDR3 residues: CAISDPARLYNEQFF. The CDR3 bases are TGTGCCATCAGTGACCCAGCGAGACTCTACAATGAGCAGTTCTTC.

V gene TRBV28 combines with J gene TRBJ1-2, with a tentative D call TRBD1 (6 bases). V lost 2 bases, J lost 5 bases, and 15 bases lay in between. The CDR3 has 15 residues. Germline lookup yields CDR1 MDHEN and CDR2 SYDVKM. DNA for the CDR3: TGTGCCAGCAGTTTAAGAACAGGGTCTGCGTATGGCTACACCTTC. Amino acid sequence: CASSLRTGSAYGYTF.

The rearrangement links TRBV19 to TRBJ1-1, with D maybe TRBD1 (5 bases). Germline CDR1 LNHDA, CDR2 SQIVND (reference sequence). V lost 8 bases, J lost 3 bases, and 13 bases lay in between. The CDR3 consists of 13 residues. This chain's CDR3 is CASYSWGYTEAFF. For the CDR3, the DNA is TGTGCCAGTTACTCGTGGGGCTACACTGAAGCTTTCTTT.

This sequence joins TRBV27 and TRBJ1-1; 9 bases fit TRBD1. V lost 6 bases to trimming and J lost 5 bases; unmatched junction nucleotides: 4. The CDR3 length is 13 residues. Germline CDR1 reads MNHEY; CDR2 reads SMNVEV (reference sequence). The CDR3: CASSPGQGTEAFF. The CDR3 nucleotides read TGTGCCAGCAGCCCTGGACAGGGGACTGAAGCTTTCTTT.